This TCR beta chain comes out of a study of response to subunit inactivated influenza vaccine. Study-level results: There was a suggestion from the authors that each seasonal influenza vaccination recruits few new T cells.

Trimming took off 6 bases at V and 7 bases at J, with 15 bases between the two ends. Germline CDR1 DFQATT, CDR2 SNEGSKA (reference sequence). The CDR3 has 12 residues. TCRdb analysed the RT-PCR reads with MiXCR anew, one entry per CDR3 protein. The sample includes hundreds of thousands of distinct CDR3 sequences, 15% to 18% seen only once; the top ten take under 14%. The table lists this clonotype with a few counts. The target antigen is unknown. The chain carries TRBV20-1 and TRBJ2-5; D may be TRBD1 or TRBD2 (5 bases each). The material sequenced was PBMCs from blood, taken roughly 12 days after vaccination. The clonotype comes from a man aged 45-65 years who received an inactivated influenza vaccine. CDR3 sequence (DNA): TGCAGTGCCGACAAACCCGGGGCGACCCAGTACTTC. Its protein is CSADKPGATQYF.